Listed here are 11 T cell receptor beta chains from one sample, sequenced in a study of T cell responses to AZD1222 COVID-19 vaccine. The data were produced by immunoSEQ multiplex PCR, yet TCRdb's version contains in-frame clones alone and is incomplete. The profile shows some 190,000 clones, around 90% of them singletons. The sequences come from peripheral blood, collected 28 days after the second AZD1222 dose. The receptors come from an adult who received the AZD1222 COVID-19 vaccine.

Note on this clone: The junction does not match germline at one end; this may be a read error. This chain joins TRBV11-2 and TRBJ1-1; tentatively, D is TRBD1 (6 bases). Germline CDR1 reads SGHAT; CDR2 reads FQNNGV. CDR3 length: 14 amino acids. The CDR3 spells CASTLRGTPGEAFF. The CDR3 region has the DNA TGTGCCAGCACCTTAAGGGGGACGCCCGGTGAAGCTTTCTTT.

This sequence joins TRBV2 and TRBJ1-2; D is uncertain. The CDR3 spans 15 residues. Per the germline V gene, CDR1 is SNHLY and CDR2 is FYNNEI. Trimming took off 6 bases at V and 2 bases at J, with 16 bases between the two ends. Here the CDR3 DNA reads TGTGCCAGCAGCGCGATAGGCAGCCAAAACTATGGCTACACCTTC. Translated, it gives CASSAIGSQNYGYTF.

V gene TRBV6-5 combines with J gene TRBJ1-2; D is possibly TRBD1 (5 bases). V was trimmed by 4 bases and J by 5 bases, leaving 11 bases between them. Per the germline V gene, CDR1 is MNHEY and CDR2 is SVGAGI. This CDR3 has 13 amino acids. CDR3 residues: CASSSGTDYGYTF. CDR3 coding DNA: TGTGCCAGCAGTTCCGGGACCGATTATGGCTACACCTTC.

The chain employs TRBV19 and TRBJ2-3; 7 nucleotides agree with TRBD2. CDR3 length: 14 residues. Germline CDR1 and CDR2: LNHDA and SQIVND (reference sequence). The junction had 7 bases not matched to a gene; V was cut back by 7 bases and J by 3 bases. CDR3 nucleotides: TGTGCCAGTACGCGGCGGGGGACGACAGATACGCAGTATTTT. This codes for CASTRRGTTDTQYF.

This clone was seen just once. The chain joins TRBV4-3 to TRBJ1-1; TRBD1 is a possible D gene (5 bases). V was clipped by 0 bases and J by 5 bases, with 10 bases between them. The V gene's germline CDR1 is LGHNA and CDR2 YSLEER. The CDR3 length is 14 residues. The CDR3 DNA follows: TGCGCCAGCAGCCAAGAGAGTGGGGGAACTGAAGCTTTCTTT. Encoded protein: CASSQESGGTEAFF.

The chain employs TRBV6-1 and TRBJ1-2, with D possibly being TRBD1 (5 bases). Trimming shortened V by 0 bases and J by 5 bases, and 7 bases separated the two germline ends. CDR3 length: 13 residues. Germline values: CDR1 MNHNS, CDR2 SASEGT. In DNA form, the CDR3 reads TGTGCCAGCAGTGAAGCAGGGGTTTATGGCTACACCTTC. Its protein product is CASSEAGVYGYTF.

The chain combines TRBV6-5 with TRBJ1-3; D possibly corresponds to TRBD1 (6 bases). The CDR3 totals 15 residues. Germline assignment: CDR1 MNHEY and CDR2 SVGAGI. Trimming took off 0 bases at V and 2 bases at J, with 8 bases between the two ends. CDR3 residues: CASSYSAGAGNTIYF. The CDR3 coding sequence is TGTGCCAGCAGTTACTCTGCAGGGGCTGGAAACACCATATATTTT.

The rearrangement joins TRBV6-1 to TRBJ2-4, with TRBD2 identical over 9 bases. V lost 2 bases and J lost 7; bases outside the gene matches: 6. This CDR3 has 15 amino acids. CDR1 and CDR2 from the germline V gene are MNHNS and SASEGT. The CDR3 loop reads CASSESALAGNIQYF. The DNA of the CDR3 is TGTGCCAGCAGTGAAAGTGCCCTAGCGGGGAACATTCAGTACTTC.

The V call is TRBV7-2, the J call TRBJ2-2; D is uncertain. CDR1 is SGHTA and CDR2 is FQGNSA in the germline V gene. The CDR3 extends over 13 amino acids. Trimming pared 5 bases from V and 7 bases from J, leaving 11 bases between. The CDR3 coding sequence is TGTGCCAGCAGCCCCCGGCCCCGCGGGGAGCTGTTTTTT. Translating gives CASSPRPRGELFF. Together with reference TRBV7-2 and TRBJ2-2, the CDR3 gives the full variable domain: GAGVSQSPSNKVTEKGKDVELRCDPISGHTALYWYRQSLGQGLEFLIYFQGNSAPDKSGLPSDRFSAERTGGSVSTLTIQRTQQEDSAVYLCASSPRPRGELFFGEGSRLTVL.

J is TRBJ1-5 and V is TRBV19, with D maybe TRBD1 (5 bases). The CDR3 has 14 residues. Per the germline V gene, CDR1 is LNHDA and CDR2 is SQIVND (reference sequence). Trimming took off 6 bases at V and 6 bases at J, with 15 bases between the two ends. DNA of the CDR3: TGTGCCAGTAGGGCCCTCGGGGGAGGTCAGCCCCAGCATTTT. As protein: CASRALGGGQPQHF.

The chain is built from TRBV15 and TRBJ1-5; 7 bases are shared with TRBD1. The germline V gene has CDR1 LNHNV and CDR2 YYDKDF (reference sequence). With V trimmed by 3 bases and J by 3 bases, 8 bases remained unmatched. The length of the CDR3 is 16 residues. CDR3 protein: CATSSNPTGNNQPQHF. The CDR3, as DNA: TGTGCCACCAGCAGCAACCCGACAGGGAACAATCAGCCCCAGCATTTT.